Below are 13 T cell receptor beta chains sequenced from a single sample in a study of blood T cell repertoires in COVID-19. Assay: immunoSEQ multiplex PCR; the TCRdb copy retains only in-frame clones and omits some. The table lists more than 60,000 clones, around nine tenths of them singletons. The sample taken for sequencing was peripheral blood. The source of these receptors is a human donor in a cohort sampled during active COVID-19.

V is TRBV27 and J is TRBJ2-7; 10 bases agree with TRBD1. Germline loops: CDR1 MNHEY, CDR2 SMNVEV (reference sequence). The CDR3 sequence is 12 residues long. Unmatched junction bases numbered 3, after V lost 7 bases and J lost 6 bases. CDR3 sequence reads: CASKGQGSEQYF. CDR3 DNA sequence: TGTGCCAGCAAGGGACAGGGGTCCGAGCAGTACTTC.

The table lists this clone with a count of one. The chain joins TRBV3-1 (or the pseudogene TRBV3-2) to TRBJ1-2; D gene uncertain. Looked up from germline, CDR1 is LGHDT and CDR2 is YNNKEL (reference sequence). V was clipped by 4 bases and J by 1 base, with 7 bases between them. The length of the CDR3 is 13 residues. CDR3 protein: CASSPFNNYGYTF. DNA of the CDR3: TGTGCCAGCAGCCCCTTTAATAACTATGGCTACACCTTC.

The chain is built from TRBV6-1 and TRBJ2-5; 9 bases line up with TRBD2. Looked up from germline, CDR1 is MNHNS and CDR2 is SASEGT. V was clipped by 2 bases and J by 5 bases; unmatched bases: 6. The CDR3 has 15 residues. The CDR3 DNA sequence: TGTGCCAGCAGTGAACGTGGACTAGCGTGGGAGACCCAGTACTTC. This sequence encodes CASSERGLAWETQYF.

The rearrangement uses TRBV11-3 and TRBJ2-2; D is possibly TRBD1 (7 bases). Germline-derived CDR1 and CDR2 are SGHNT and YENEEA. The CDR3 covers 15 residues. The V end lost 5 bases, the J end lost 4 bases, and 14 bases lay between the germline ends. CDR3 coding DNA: TGTGCCAGCAGCCCAGGGGGGTTAGGCACCGGGGAGCTGTTTTTT. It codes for CASSPGGLGTGELFF.

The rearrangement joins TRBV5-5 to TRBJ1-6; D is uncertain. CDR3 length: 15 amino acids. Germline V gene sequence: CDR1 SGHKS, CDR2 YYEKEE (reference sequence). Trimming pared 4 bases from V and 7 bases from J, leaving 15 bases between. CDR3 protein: CASSQSAGMNSPLHF. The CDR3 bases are TGTGCCAGCAGCCAATCGGCAGGCATGAATTCACCCCTCCACTTT.

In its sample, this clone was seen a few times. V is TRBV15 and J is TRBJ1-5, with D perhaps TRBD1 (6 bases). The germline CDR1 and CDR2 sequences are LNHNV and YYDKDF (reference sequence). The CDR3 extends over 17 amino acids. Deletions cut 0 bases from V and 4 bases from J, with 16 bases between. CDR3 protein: CATSRDTGTRYNQPQHF. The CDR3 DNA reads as TGTGCCACCAGCAGAGATACCGGGACACGATATAATCAGCCCCAGCATTTT.

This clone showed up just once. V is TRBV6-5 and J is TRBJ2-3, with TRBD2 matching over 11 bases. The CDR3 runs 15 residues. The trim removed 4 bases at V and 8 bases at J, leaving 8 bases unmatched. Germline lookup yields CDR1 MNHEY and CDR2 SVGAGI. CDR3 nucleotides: TGTGCCAGCAGTTCCGTAGCGGGGGGGCTTAGTACGCAGTATTTT. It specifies CASSSVAGGLSTQYF.

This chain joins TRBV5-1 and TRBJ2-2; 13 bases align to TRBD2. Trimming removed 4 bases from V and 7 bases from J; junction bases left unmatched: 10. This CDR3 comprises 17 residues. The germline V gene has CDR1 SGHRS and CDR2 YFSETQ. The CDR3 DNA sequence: TGCGCCAGCAGCAAGTCCGGGACTAGCGGGGTTGGCGGGGAGCTGTTTTTT. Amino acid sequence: CASSKSGTSGVGGELFF.

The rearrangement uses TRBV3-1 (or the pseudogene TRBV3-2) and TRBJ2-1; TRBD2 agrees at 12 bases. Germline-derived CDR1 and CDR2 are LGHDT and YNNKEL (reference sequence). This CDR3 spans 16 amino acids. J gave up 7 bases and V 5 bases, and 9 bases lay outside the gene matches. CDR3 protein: CASSSATSGGRNEQFF. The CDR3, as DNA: TGTGCCAGCAGCTCTGCGACTAGCGGGGGCAGGAATGAGCAGTTCTTC.

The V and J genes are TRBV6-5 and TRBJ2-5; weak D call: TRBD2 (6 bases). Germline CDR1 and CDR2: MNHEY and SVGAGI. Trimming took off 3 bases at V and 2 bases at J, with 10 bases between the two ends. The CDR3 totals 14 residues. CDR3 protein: CASSYWLAQETQYF. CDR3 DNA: TGTGCCAGCAGTTATTGGCTAGCGCAAGAGACCCAGTACTTC.

CDR3 region: CASSAAPRGGLAGGQNIQYF. CDR3 bases: TGTGCCAGCAGCGCGGCGCCCCGTGGTGGGCTAGCGGGGGGCCAAAACATTCAGTACTTC. The chain couples TRBV9 to TRBJ2-4, with 11 bases that match TRBD2. The CDR3 spans 20 residues. V was clipped by 3 bases and J by 5 bases; unmatched bases: 19. Germline assignment: CDR1 SGDLS and CDR2 YYNGEE.

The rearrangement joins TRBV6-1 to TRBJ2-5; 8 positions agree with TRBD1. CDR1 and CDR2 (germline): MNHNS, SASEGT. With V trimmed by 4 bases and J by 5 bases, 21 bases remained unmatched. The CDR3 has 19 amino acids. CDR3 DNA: TGTGCCAGCAGTGCCCATCAGCCTAGGGGGACAGGTAGTGGGGAGACCCAGTACTTC. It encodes CASSAHQPRGTGSGETQYF.

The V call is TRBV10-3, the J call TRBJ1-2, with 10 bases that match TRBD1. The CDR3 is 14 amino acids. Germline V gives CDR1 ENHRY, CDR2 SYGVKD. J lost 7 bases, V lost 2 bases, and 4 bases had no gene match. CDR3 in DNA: TGTGCCATCAGTGAGGCGACAGGGGGCCTTGGCTACACCTTC. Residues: CAISEATGGLGYTF.